This T cell receptor beta chain was identified during a study of technical replicates of blood from four donors. TCRdb's table, derived via immunoSEQ multiplex PCR, lists solely in-frame clones and lacks some. The table shows under 95,000 clones, with around 94% occurring only once. CDR1 is SGHNT, CDR2 YENEEA, per germline. The CDR3 loop spans 14 amino acids. J was trimmed by 5 bases and V by 3 bases; bases with no gene match: 2. The sequence came from a human donor in good health. This chain uses TRBV11-3 with TRBJ2-1; 9 bases are a match to TRBD2. The sequenced sample consisted of T cells isolated from PBMCs. The CDR3 loop reads CASSFWTSDNEQFF. DNA for the CDR3: TGTGCCAGCAGCTTCTGGACTAGCGACAATGAGCAGTTCTTC.